This section outlines one T cell receptor (beta chain) sequence together with its context. Its specificity is not known. The data belong to a study of shared clonotypes between healthy human individuals. Overall study: A few men and a couple of women, aged 18 to 49, were donors. The study used three CD4 naive, three CD4 memory, two CD8 naive and one CD8 memory plate per donor. Study observations and caveats: In general, naive subsets displayed greater estimated richness than memory subsets did.

As handled by the study authors: Quality scores were absent from the junction-only immunoSEQ sequences, so filtering differed. The method was immunoSEQ multiplex PCR; TCRdb's version includes in-frame clones alone and lacks a portion of them. V and J calls and clone size are given by that table; D and trimming were obtained from the DNA. This table holds some 1 million clones, around four fifths found once. Germline V gives CDR1 KGHSH, CDR2 LQKENI. CDR3 size: 17 residues. J was trimmed by 0 bases and V by 3 bases; bases with no gene match: 5. The sequencing sample was made of memory CD4+ T cells sorted from blood. The subset: CD45RA-negative fraction. This chain uses TRBV18 with TRBJ2-6, with 7 positions matching TRBD1. The receptor was isolated from a young man in good health. The CDR3 DNA reads as TGTGCCAGCTCACCGGTCTACAGGGGCTCTGGGGCCAACGTCCTGACTTTC. Protein sequence: CASSPVYRGSGANVLTF.